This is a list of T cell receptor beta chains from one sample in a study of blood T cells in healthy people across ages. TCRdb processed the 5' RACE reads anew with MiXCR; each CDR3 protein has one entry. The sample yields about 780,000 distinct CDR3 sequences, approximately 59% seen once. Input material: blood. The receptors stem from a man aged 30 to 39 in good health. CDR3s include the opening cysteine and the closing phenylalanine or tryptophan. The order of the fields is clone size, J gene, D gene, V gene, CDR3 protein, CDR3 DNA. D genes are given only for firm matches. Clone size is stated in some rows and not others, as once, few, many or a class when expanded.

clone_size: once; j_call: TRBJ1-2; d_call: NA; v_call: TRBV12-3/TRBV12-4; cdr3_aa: CASMTSYGYTF; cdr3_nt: TGTGCCAGCATGACATCCTATGGCTACACCTTC
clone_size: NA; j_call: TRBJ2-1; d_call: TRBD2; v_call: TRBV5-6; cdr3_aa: CASRYGLAGASYNEQFF; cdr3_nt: TGTGCCAGCAGATACGGACTAGCGGGTGCCTCCTACAATGAGCAGTTCTTC
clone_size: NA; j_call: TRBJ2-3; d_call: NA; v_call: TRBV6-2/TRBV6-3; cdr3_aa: CASNWGVDTQYF; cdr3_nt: TGTGCCAGCAACTGGGGGGTAGATACGCAGTATTTT
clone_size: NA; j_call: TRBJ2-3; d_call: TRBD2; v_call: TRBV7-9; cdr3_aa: CASISPGLVGTDTQYF; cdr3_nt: TGTGCCAGCATTTCACCGGGACTAGTGGGCACAGATACGCAGTATTTT
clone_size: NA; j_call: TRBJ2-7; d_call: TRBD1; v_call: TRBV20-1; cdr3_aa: CRVARGQGFNEQYF; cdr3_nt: TGCAGAGTTGCTCGAGGACAGGGTTTTAACGAGCAGTACTTC
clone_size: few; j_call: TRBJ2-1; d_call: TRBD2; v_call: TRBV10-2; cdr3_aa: CASSGTSGYVQFF; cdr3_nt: TGCGCCAGCAGCGGGACTAGCGGCTATGTGCAGTTCTTC
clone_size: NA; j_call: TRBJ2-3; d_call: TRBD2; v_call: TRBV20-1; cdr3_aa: CSAPLAGGQDTQYF; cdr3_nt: TGCAGTGCCCCCCTAGCGGGGGGGCAGGATACGCAGTATTTT
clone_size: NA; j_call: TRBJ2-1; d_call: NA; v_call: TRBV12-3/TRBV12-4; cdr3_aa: CASRIPSGAGAMDEQFF; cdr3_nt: TGTGCCAGCAGGATTCCCTCGGGGGCGGGGGCTATGGATGAGCAGTTCTTC
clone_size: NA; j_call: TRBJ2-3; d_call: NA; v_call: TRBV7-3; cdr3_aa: CASSSTGTRGDTQYF; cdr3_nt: TGTGCCAGCAGCTCGACCGGGACTCGCGGGGATACGCAGTATTTT
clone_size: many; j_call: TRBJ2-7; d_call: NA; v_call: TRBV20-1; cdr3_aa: CSAKGTLSSYEQYF; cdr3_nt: TGCAGTGCTAAGGGGACACTCAGTTCCTACGAGCAGTACTTC
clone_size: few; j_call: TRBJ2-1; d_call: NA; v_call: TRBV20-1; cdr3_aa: CSGTGLSSSYNEQFF; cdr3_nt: TGCAGTGGGACGGGACTTTCGAGCTCCTACAATGAGCAGTTCTTC
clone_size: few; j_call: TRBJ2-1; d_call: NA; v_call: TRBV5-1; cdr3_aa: CASKYRVGNEQFF; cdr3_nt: TGCGCCAGCAAATACAGGGTAGGCAATGAGCAGTTCTTC
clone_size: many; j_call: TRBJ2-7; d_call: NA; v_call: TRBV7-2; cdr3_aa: CASSRTVGDNYEQYF; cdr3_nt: TGTGCCAGCAGTCGTACGGTAGGGGATAACTACGAGCAGTACTTC
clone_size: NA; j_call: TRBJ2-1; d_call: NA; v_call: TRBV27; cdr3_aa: CASSPQGVGGVSSYNEQFF; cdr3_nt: TGTGCCAGCAGCCCACAAGGGGTCGGCGGGGTGAGCTCCTACAATGAGCAGTTCTTC
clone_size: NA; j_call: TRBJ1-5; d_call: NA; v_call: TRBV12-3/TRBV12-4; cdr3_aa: CASAGSNQPQHF; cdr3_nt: TGTGCCAGCGCTGGGAGCAATCAGCCCCAGCATTTT
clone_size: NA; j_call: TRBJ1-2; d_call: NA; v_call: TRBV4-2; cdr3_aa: CASSQDAITDRGGYTF; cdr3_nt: TGTGCCAGCAGCCAAGATGCTATCACAGACCGGGGAGGCTACACCTTC
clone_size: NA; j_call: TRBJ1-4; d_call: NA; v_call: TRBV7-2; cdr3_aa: CASSYTQSLATNEKLFF; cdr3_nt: TGTGCCAGCAGCTATACCCAGTCCCTTGCAACTAATGAAAAACTGTTTTTT
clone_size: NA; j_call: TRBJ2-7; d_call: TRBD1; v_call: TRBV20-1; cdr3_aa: CSGDSTYEQYF; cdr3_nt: TGCAGCGGGGACAGTACCTACGAGCAGTACTTC
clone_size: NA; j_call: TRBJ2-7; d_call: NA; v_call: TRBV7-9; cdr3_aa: CASRGTASSYEQYF; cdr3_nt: TGTGCCAGCAGGGGGACGGCGAGCTCCTACGAGCAGTACTTC
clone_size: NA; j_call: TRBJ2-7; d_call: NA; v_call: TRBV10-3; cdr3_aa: CAINPAGEQYF; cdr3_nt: TGTGCCATCAATCCTGCAGGCGAGCAGTACTTC
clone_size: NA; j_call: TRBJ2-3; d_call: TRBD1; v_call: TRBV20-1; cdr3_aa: CSAPGQGVQYF; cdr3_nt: TGCAGTGCTCCTGGACAGGGGGTGCAGTATTTT
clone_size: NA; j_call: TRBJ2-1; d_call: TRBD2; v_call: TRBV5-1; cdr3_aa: CASKLSGGYNEQFF; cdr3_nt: TGCGCCAGCAAACTTAGCGGGGGGTACAATGAGCAGTTCTTC
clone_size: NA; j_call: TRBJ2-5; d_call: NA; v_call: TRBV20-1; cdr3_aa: CSPGWEETQYF; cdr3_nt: TGCAGTCCCGGGTGGGAAGAGACCCAGTACTTC
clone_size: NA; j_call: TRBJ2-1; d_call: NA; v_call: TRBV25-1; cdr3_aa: CASSEWDGPGETQFF; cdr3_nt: TGTGCCAGCAGTGAGTGGGACGGTCCGGGAGAGACCCAGTTCTTC
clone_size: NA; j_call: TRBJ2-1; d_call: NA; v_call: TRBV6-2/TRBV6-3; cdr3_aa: CASSPVRDEQFF; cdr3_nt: TGTGCCAGCAGCCCGGTGAGGGATGAGCAGTTCTTC
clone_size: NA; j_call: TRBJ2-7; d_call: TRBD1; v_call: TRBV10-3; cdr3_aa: CAISERQGRYEQCF; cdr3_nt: TGTGCCATCAGTGAGCGACAGGGGAGGTACGAGCAGTGCTTC
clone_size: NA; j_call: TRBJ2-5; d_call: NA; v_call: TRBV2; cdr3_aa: CASSEDRERQTQYF; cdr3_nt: TGTGCCAGCAGTGAAGATAGGGAAAGACAGACCCAGTACTTC
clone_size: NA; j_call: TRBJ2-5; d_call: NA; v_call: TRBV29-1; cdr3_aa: CSVVGTKGGTQYF; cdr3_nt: TGCAGCGTTGTTGGGACAAAGGGAGGGACCCAGTACTTC
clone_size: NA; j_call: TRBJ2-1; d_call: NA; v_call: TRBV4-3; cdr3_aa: CASSQDHQGHNEQFF; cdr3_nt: TGCGCCAGCAGCCAAGATCATCAGGGGCACAATGAGCAGTTCTTC
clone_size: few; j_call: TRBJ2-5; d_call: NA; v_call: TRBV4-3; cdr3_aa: CASSQDSSGWGAQYF; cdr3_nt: TGCGCCAGCAGCCAAGATTCCTCCGGTTGGGGGGCCCAGTACTTC
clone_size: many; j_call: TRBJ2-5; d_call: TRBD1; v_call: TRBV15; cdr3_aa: CATSRDGTGRETQYF; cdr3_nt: TGTGCCACCAGCAGAGATGGGACAGGGAGAGAGACCCAGTACTTC
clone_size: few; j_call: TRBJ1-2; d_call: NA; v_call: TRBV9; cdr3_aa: CASSARDGYTF; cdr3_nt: TGTGCCAGCAGCGCTCGCGATGGCTACACCTTC
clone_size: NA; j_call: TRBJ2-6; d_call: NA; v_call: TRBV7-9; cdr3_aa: CASSQGTFQGGANVLTF; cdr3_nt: TGTGCCAGCAGCCAAGGAACCTTCCAGGGGGGGGCCAACGTCCTGACTTTC
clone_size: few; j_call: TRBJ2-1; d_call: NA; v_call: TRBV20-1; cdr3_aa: CSAPPGASYNEQFF; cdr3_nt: TGCAGTGCTCCTCCCGGGGCGTCCTACAATGAGCAGTTCTTC
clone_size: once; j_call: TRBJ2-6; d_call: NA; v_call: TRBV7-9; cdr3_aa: CASSSQGPLTNVLTF; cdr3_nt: TGTGCCAGCAGCTCCCAGGGACCCCTAACCAACGTCCTGACTTTC
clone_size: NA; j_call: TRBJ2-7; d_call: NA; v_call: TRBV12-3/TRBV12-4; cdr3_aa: CASSLSGELVEQYF; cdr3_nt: TGTGCCAGCAGTTTGAGTGGGGAACTAGTCGAGCAGTACTTC
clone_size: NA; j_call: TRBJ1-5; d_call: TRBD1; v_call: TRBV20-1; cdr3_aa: CSARARVRGGGQPQHF; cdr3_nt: TGCAGTGCTAGAGCGAGGGTGAGAGGGGGCGGTCAGCCCCAGCATTTT
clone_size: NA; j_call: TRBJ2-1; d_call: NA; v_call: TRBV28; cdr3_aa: CASNPVEGRYNEQFF; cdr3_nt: TGTGCCAGCAACCCCGTGGAGGGACGTTACAATGAGCAGTTCTTC
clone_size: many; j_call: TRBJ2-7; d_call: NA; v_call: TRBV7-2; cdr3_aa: CASSLGGGDSYEQYF; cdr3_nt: TGTGCCAGCAGCTTAGGAGGGGGGGATTCCTACGAGCAGTACTTC
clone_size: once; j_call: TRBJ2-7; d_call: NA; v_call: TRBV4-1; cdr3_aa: CASSQDRSISYEQYF; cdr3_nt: TGCGCCAGCAGCCAAGACAGGTCCATCTCCTACGAGCAGTACTTC
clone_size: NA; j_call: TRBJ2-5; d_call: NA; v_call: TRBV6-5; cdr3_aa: CASSYSGRGTQETQYF; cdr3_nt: TGTGCCAGCAGTTACTCGGGGCGCGGGACTCAAGAGACCCAGTACTTC
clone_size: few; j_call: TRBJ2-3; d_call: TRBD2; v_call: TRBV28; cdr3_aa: CASIPTSGGYTDTQYF; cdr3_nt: TGTGCCAGCATCCCGACTAGCGGGGGGTACACAGATACGCAGTATTTT
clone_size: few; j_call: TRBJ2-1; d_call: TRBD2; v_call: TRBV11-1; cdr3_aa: CASSPQGLADNEQFF; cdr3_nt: TGTGCCAGCAGCCCCCAGGGACTAGCGGACAATGAGCAGTTCTTC
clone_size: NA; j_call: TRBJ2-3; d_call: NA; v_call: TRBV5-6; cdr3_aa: CASSSLGGTNTDTQYF; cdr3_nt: TGTGCCAGCAGCTCCCTTGGGGGGACGAACACAGATACGCAGTATTTT
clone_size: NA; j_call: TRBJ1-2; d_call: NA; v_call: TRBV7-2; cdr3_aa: CASSADRQPIPGYTF; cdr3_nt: TGTGCCAGCAGCGCGGACAGACAACCGATACCCGGCTACACCTTC
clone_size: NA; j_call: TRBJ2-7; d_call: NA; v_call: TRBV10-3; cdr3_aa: CAISTRRGERTYERYF; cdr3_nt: TGTGCCATCTCAACCCGGAGGGGGGAAAGGACCTACGAGCGGTACTTC